This T cell receptor (beta chain) was identified during a study of shared clonotypes between healthy human individuals. Study-level findings and limits: Lower generation probabilities were found for non-shared clonotypes than for those shared by all four donors.

About this clone: The antigen remains undetermined.

TCRdb keeps only in-frame clones here, not all; method: immunoSEQ multiplex PCR. The sample consists of more than 2 million clones, roughly 95% of them appearing once. V was pared by 10 bases and J by 8 bases, with 5 bases of the junction left unmatched. This CDR3 region has 13 residues. CDR1 is MDHEN and CDR2 is SYDVKM in the germline V gene. The receptor's source is a young man in good health. V is TRBV28 and J is TRBJ1-4; 12 bases agree with TRBD1. The sequencing input was naive CD4+ T cells sorted from blood. Subset meaning: CD45RA+ positively selected. DNA for the CDR3: TGTGCCACCCGGGACAGGGGGCCGGAAAAACTGTTTTTT. Protein: CATRDRGPEKLFF.